The subject of this entry is one T cell receptor beta chain. Method: immunoSEQ multiplex PCR; TCRdb's copy keeps in-frame clones and lacks some. The table shows around 260,000 clones, with 70% to 90% occurring only once. This entry comes from a study of blood T cell repertoires in COVID-19. This TCR came from a woman aged 55-69 years with COVID-19, enrolled during active disease. The sample consisted of peripheral blood.

CDR3 sequence reads: CASSRPDRRAFF. CDR3 coding DNA: TGTGCCAGCAGCCGACCGGACAGGAGGGCTTTCTTT. This rearrangement joins TRBV28 to TRBJ1-1; 7 bases are a match to TRBD1. The CDR3 extends over 12 amino acids. Germline V gene data show CDR1 as MDHEN and CDR2 as SYDVKM. The trim removed 6 bases at V and 11 bases at J, leaving 9 bases unmatched. The full variable domain, with the rest looked up from reference TRBV28 and TRBJ1-1, is DVKVTQSSRYLVKRTGEKVFLECVQDMDHENMFWYRQDPGLGLRLIYFSYDVKMKEKGDIPEGYSVSREKKERFSLILESASTNQTSMYLCASSRPDRRAFFGQGTRLTVV.